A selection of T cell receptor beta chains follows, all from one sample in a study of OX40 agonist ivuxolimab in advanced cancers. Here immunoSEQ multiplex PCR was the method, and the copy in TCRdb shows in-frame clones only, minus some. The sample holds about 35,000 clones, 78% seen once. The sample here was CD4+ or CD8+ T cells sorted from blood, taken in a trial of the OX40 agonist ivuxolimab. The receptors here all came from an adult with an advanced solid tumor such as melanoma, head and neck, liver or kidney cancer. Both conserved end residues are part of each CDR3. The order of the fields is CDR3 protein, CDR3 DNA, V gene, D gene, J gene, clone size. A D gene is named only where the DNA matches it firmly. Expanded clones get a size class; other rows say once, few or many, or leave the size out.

cdr3_aa: CASSYHGQNPGAFSYEQYF
cdr3_nt: TGTGCCAGCAGTTACCATGGGCAGAACCCCGGGGCTTTTTCCTACGAGCAGTACTTC
v_call: TRBV6-8
d_call: NA
j_call: TRBJ2-7
clone_size: NA

cdr3_aa: CAWNRDRTYEQYF
cdr3_nt: TGTGCCTGGAACCGGGACAGGACCTACGAGCAGTACTTC
v_call: TRBV30
d_call: TRBD1
j_call: TRBJ2-7
clone_size: NA

cdr3_aa: CASRTFKGSGGTEAFF
cdr3_nt: TGCGCCAGCAGGACTTTTAAGGGGTCTGGAGGTACTGAAGCTTTCTTT
v_call: TRBV5-1
d_call: NA
j_call: TRBJ1-1
clone_size: NA

cdr3_aa: CASSLGTRNQPQHF
cdr3_nt: TGTGCCAGCAGTTTGGGCACGCGCAATCAGCCCCAGCATTTT
v_call: TRBV28
d_call: NA
j_call: TRBJ1-5
clone_size: NA

cdr3_aa: CASSPGQNQPQHF
cdr3_nt: TGTGCCAGCAGCCCGGGACAAAATCAGCCCCAGCATTTT
v_call: TRBV4-2
d_call: NA
j_call: TRBJ1-5
clone_size: NA

cdr3_aa: CSAREELAQHF
cdr3_nt: TGCAGTGCTAGAGAAGAATTGGCCCAGCATTTT
v_call: TRBV20-1
d_call: NA
j_call: TRBJ1-5
clone_size: NA

cdr3_aa: CASQGGEMNTEAFF
cdr3_nt: TGTGCCAGCCAAGGAGGGGAAATGAACACTGAAGCTTTCTTT
v_call: TRBV6-1
d_call: NA
j_call: TRBJ1-1
clone_size: NA

cdr3_aa: CVSYSDNEQFF
cdr3_nt: TGTGTTTCCTACAGCGACAATGAGCAGTTCTTC
v_call: TRBV30
d_call: NA
j_call: TRBJ2-1
clone_size: NA

cdr3_aa: CAAASSMYEQYF
cdr3_nt: TGTGCCGCGGCCTCCTCAATGTACGAGCAGTACTTC
v_call: TRBV6-1
d_call: NA
j_call: TRBJ2-7
clone_size: once

cdr3_aa: CASSQDGTVSYNEQFF
cdr3_nt: TGTGCCAGCAGCCAAGACGGGACAGTCTCCTACAATGAGCAGTTCTTC
v_call: TRBV4-2
d_call: TRBD1
j_call: TRBJ2-1
clone_size: few

cdr3_aa: CASSGVRGGSYEQYF
cdr3_nt: TGTGCCAGCAGTGGGGTGCGGGGGGGATCCTACGAGCAGTACTTC
v_call: TRBV2
d_call: TRBD2
j_call: TRBJ2-7
clone_size: NA

cdr3_aa: CASSEATGGQETQYF
cdr3_nt: TGTGCCAGCAGTGAGGCGACAGGGGGTCAAGAGACCCAGTACTTC
v_call: TRBV6-1
d_call: TRBD1
j_call: TRBJ2-5
clone_size: NA

cdr3_aa: CASSLDQGYEQYF
cdr3_nt: TGTGCCAGCAGCTTAGATCAGGGCTACGAGCAGTACTTC
v_call: TRBV7-3
d_call: NA
j_call: TRBJ2-7
clone_size: NA

cdr3_aa: CASSPLAGEQETQYF
cdr3_nt: TGTGCCAGCAGTCCACTAGCGGGAGAACAAGAGACCCAGTACTTC
v_call: TRBV28
d_call: TRBD2
j_call: TRBJ2-5
clone_size: NA

cdr3_aa: CASSQQFPGTGGIAFF
cdr3_nt: TGTGCCAGCAGCCAACAGTTTCCGGGGACAGGGGGCATAGCTTTCTTT
v_call: TRBV14
d_call: TRBD1
j_call: TRBJ1-1
clone_size: NA

cdr3_aa: CASSFTGGNEQYF
cdr3_nt: TGTGCCAGCAGCTTTACAGGGGGCAACGAGCAGTACTTC
v_call: TRBV5-5
d_call: TRBD1
j_call: TRBJ2-7
clone_size: NA

cdr3_aa: CASSESGSATGELFF
cdr3_nt: TGTGCCAGCAGTGAGTCCGGTAGCGCCACCGGGGAGCTGTTTTTT
v_call: TRBV2
d_call: NA
j_call: TRBJ2-2
clone_size: few

cdr3_aa: CAAGRGPYNEQFF
cdr3_nt: TGTGCCGCGGGGCGGGGCCCCTACAATGAGCAGTTCTTC
v_call: TRBV6-5
d_call: NA
j_call: TRBJ2-1
clone_size: NA

cdr3_aa: CASSFQGTGQETQYF
cdr3_nt: TGTGCCAGTAGTTTCCAAGGGACAGGACAAGAGACCCAGTACTTC
v_call: TRBV19
d_call: TRBD1
j_call: TRBJ2-5
clone_size: NA

cdr3_aa: CASSFQGGTSAYTDTQYF
cdr3_nt: TGTGCCAGCAGCTTTCAGGGGGGGACTAGCGCCTACACAGATACGCAGTATTTT
v_call: TRBV7-6
d_call: TRBD2
j_call: TRBJ2-3
clone_size: NA

cdr3_aa: CASTLSPTASSNTEAFF
cdr3_nt: TGCGCCAGCACCCTATCCCCGACAGCTTCCTCGAACACTGAAGCTTTCTTT
v_call: TRBV4-1
d_call: NA
j_call: TRBJ1-1
clone_size: once

cdr3_aa: CASSLDRATEAFF
cdr3_nt: TGTGCCAGCAGCTTAGACCGGGCCACTGAAGCTTTCTTT
v_call: TRBV7-8
d_call: NA
j_call: TRBJ1-1
clone_size: NA